This is a list of T cell receptor beta chains from one sample in a study of blood T cells in healthy people across ages. TCRdb itself ran the 5' RACE reads through MiXCR, one entry per CDR3 protein. The sample has roughly 680,000 distinct CDR3 sequences, around 21% seen once; the top ten hold roughly 3.4%. The sample taken for sequencing was blood. These receptors came from a man aged 65 to 79 in good health. Each CDR3 is given with its conserved first and last residue. D genes are given only for firm matches. Where a row states a size, it is once, few, many or the class of an expanded clone; other rows omit it.

TRBJ2-1 TRBV9 - - TGTGCCAGCAGCCCCGTCGGGACTCCGAATATGAACAATGAGCAGTTCTTC CASSPVGTPNMNNEQFF
TRBJ2-7 TRBV7-2 many - TGTGCCAGCAGCATAAAAGGGCAGGCAGGGTCCAACGAGCAGTACTTC CASSIKGQAGSNEQYF
TRBJ2-3 TRBV10-3 - TRBD2 TGTGCCATCAGGAAGACTAGCGGGATTAGCACAGATACGCAGTATTTT CAIRKTSGISTDTQYF
TRBJ1-4 TRBV28 few TRBD1 TGTGCCAGCAGCCAAGACAGGGGAACAACTAATGAAAAACTGTTTTTT CASSQDRGTTNEKLFF
TRBJ1-1 TRBV29-1 - TRBD1 TGCAGCGTCTGGACAGGTTTGAACACTGAAGCTTTCTTT CSVWTGLNTEAFF
TRBJ2-7 TRBV28 - - TGTGCCAGCAGTTTATTAAGTAAGGGTGGTTACGAGCAGTACTTC CASSLLSKGGYEQYF
TRBJ2-7 TRBV5-6 - TRBD2 TGTGCCAGCAGCTTGGGGCTAGCGGGGACTCTCTACGAGCAGTACTTC CASSLGLAGTLYEQYF
TRBJ2-5 TRBV7-8 few - TGTGCCAGCAGCTTTTCGGGAGAGGCTTCCGAGACCCAGTACTTC CASSFSGEASETQYF
TRBJ2-1 TRBV20-1 - - TGCAGTGCTAGACCGGGAAACAATGAGCAGTTCTTC CSARPGNNEQFF
TRBJ2-7 TRBV7-2 - TRBD2 TGTGCCAGCAGCCCTGTGGCTAGCGGGACATACGAGCAGTACTTC CASSPVASGTYEQYF
TRBJ2-4 TRBV5-1 few - TGCGCCAGCAGCTTGGCATCGGTGGTAGCGGATTTACAGTACTTC CASSLASVVADLQYF
TRBJ2-1 TRBV3-1 - - TGCGCCAGCAGCCGCCCCGGGACCACGAGCTCCTACAATGAGCAGTTCTTC CASSRPGTTSSYNEQFF
TRBJ2-7 TRBV5-1 - - TGCGCCAGCAGCTGGAGGGTTGACAGTTCTTCCTACGAGCAGTACTTC CASSWRVDSSSYEQYF
TRBJ2-1 TRBV7-9 few - TGTGCCAGCAGCCCGAGAGGACTTTCCTACAATGAGCAGTTCTTC CASSPRGLSYNEQFF
TRBJ2-3 TRBV5-1 few - TGCGCCAGCAGCCTAAACGGGGTTTACCCAAGCACAGATACGCAGTATTTT CASSLNGVYPSTDTQYF
TRBJ1-3 TRBV25-1 - TRBD1 TGTGCCAGCAGTGCCCTGGGGACAGCCTCTGGAAACACCATATATTTT CASSALGTASGNTIYF
TRBJ2-5 TRBV7-3 few TRBD2 TGTGCCAGCAGCCTATACAATTCCGGGACTAGCGGAGCCCAAGAGACCCAGTACTTC CASSLYNSGTSGAQETQYF
TRBJ2-1 TRBV10-3 few - TGTGCCATCAGTGATGGGGCTGAGCAGTTCTTC CAISDGAEQFF
TRBJ2-3 TRBV6-6 once - TGTGCCAGCAGGACCCCGATGGACCCAGATACGCAGTATTTT CASRTPMDPDTQYF
TRBJ2-5 TRBV11-2 - - TGTGCCAGCAGCTTTGGGACGGATCAAGAGACCCAGTACTTC CASSFGTDQETQYF
TRBJ1-5 TRBV20-1 - TRBD1 TGCAGTGCTAGTGACAGGGGCGATCAGCCCCAGCATTTT CSASDRGDQPQHF
TRBJ2-5 TRBV24-1 many TRBD1 TGTGCCACCAGTGATAGTCCAGGGGGCAGTTTTGGTGTGCAAGAGACCCAGTACTTC CATSDSPGGSFGVQETQYF
TRBJ1-6 TRBV4-2 - TRBD1 TGTGCCAGCAGCCAAGATTCCCAGGGGGATTCACCCCTCCACTTT CASSQDSQGDSPLHF
TRBJ2-5 TRBV4-2 many TRBD2 TGTGCCAGCAGCCAACCGACTAGCGGGGTCGAAGAGACCCAGTACTTC CASSQPTSGVEETQYF
TRBJ2-3 TRBV6-5 - TRBD2 TGTGCCAGCAGTTTCTTTAGCGGGGCTAGCACAGATACGCAGTATTTT CASSFFSGASTDTQYF
TRBJ2-7 TRBV7-9 few TRBD1 TGTGCCAGCAGCTCAACGGACAGGGATGTCACGTTGCAGTACTTC CASSSTDRDVTLQYF
TRBJ1-4 TRBV4-1 many - TGCGCCAGCAGCCAAGCTGAACGCCAGAGAAATGAAAAACTGTTTTTT CASSQAERQRNEKLFF
TRBJ2-5 TRBV12-3/TRBV12-4 few - TGTGCCAGCAGTCCCAACCTGGGAGGTCAAGAGACCCAGTACTTC CASSPNLGGQETQYF
TRBJ2-3 TRBV10-3 few TRBD2 TGTGCCATCAGTTCGAGGGACTACACAGATACGCAGTATTTT CAISSRDYTDTQYF
TRBJ1-2 TRBV7-2 few TRBD1 TGTGCCAACAACGCGGACAGGGGCTATGGCTACACCTTC CANNADRGYGYTF
TRBJ2-1 TRBV9 few TRBD2 TGTGCCAGCAGCGTACTAGCGGCTCCTGGCAATGAGCAGTTCTTC CASSVLAAPGNEQFF
TRBJ2-3 TRBV20-1 few TRBD2 TGCAGTGCTACCGGCGGGAGGGCAGATACGCAGTATTTT CSATGGRADTQYF
TRBJ2-1 TRBV4-2 many - TGTGCCAGCAGCCAAGATCTGAGTTACAATGAGCAGTTCTTC CASSQDLSYNEQFF
TRBJ2-5 TRBV6-1 - TRBD1 TGTGCCAGCAGTGAAATCGGGACAGTCCAAGAGACCCAGTACTTC CASSEIGTVQETQYF
TRBJ2-1 TRBV29-1 - - TGCAGCCCTCGGGGCGGACCCGCTGAGCAGTTCTTC CSPRGGPAEQFF
TRBJ1-1 TRBV27 - TRBD1 TGTGCCAGCAGTCTACCTGACAGGGTTACTGAAGCTTTCTTT CASSLPDRVTEAFF
TRBJ2-5 TRBV10-3 few TRBD2 TGTGCCATCAGGGCTAGCGGTGGCTCCTACAAGCAGTACTTC CAIRASGGSYKQYF
TRBJ2-2 TRBV28 few TRBD2 TGTGCCAGTCGAACTAGCGGGAGTGGAGACGGGGAGCTGTTTTTT CASRTSGSGDGELFF
TRBJ2-3 TRBV20-1 few TRBD2 TGCAGTGCTAACGTCCGGGAGGACGGGCGGAGCGTAGATACGCAGTATTTT CSANVREDGRSVDTQYF
TRBJ2-4 TRBV9 few TRBD2 TGTGCCAGCAGCGTATTAGCGGGGAAAGGAGCCAAAAACATTCAGTACTTC CASSVLAGKGAKNIQYF
TRBJ2-4 TRBV20-1 - TRBD1 TGCAGTGCTAGAGAGGGACAGCACAAAAACATTCAGTACTTC CSAREGQHKNIQYF
TRBJ2-1 TRBV11-3 - - TGTGCCAGCAGCTTAGTTGGGGCGCTGGGTGAGCAGTTCTTC CASSLVGALGEQFF
TRBJ2-1 TRBV5-5 few TRBD2 TGTGCCAGCAGCCCCCGGGTGGTTTCCGGGACTAGCGGGAGAGGTGAGCAGTTCTTC CASSPRVVSGTSGRGEQFF
TRBJ2-4 TRBV9 - - TGTGCCAGCAGCGTAGAATCGGCTGCGGGAAATAGGGGCAAAAACATTCAGTACTTC CASSVESAAGNRGKNIQYF